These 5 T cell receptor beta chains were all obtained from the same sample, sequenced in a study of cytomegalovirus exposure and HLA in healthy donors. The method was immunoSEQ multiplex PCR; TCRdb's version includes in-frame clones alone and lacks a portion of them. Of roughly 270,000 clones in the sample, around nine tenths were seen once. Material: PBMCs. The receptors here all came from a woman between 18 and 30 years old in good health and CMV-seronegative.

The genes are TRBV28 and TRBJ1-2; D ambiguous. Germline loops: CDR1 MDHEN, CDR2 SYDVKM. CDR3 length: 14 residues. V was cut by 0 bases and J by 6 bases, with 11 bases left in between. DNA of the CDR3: TGTGCCAGCAGTTTATGGGGAGGGATCGATGGCTACACCTTC. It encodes CASSLWGGIDGYTF.

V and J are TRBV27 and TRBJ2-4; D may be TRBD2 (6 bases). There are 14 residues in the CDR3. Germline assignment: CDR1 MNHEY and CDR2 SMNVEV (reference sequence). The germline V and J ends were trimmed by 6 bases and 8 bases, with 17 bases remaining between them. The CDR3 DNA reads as TGTGCCAGCAGCCCGGAGACTTCGGGGGACATTCAGTACTTC. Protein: CASSPETSGDIQYF.

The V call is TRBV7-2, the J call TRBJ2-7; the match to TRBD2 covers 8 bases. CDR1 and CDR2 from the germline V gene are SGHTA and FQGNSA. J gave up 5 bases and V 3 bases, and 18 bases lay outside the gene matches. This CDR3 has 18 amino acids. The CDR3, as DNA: TGTGCCAGCAGCTTTAACAGGTTAATAGCGGGGAGAGACCACGAGCAGTACTTC. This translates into CASSFNRLIAGRDHEQYF.

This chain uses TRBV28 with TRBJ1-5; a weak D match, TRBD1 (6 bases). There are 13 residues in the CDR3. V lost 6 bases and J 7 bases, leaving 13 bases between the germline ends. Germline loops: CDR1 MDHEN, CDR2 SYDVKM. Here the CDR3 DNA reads TGTGCCAGCAGAGGGACAAGAACGCAGCCCCAGCATTTT. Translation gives CASRGTRTQPQHF.

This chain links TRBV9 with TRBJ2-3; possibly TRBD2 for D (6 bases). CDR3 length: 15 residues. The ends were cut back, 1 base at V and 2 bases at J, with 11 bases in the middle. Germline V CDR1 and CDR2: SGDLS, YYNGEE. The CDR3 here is CASSVSSGSTDTQYF. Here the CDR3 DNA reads TGTGCCAGCAGCGTAAGTAGCGGATCCACAGATACGCAGTATTTT. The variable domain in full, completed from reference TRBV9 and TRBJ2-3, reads DSGVTQTPKHLITATGQRVTLRCSPRSGDLSVYWYQQSLDQGLQFLIQYYNGEERAKGNILERFSAQQFPDLHSELNLSSLELGDSALYFCASSVSSGSTDTQYFGPGTRLTVL.